This T cell receptor beta chain was recovered during a study of T cell changes during pregnancy in multiple sclerosis. There are 16 residues in the CDR3. V lost 7 bases, J lost 5 bases, and 18 bases lay in between. The germline CDR1 and CDR2 sequences are MNHEY and SMNVEV (reference sequence). TCRdb's copy holds only in-frame clones and misses some; the assay was immunoSEQ multiplex PCR. This sample has over 25,000 clones; approximately 92% occur once, and the top ten carry about 0.76%. The sequence was obtained from a female donor with multiple sclerosis, enrolled in a pregnancy study. The rearrangement joins TRBV27 to TRBJ1-6; D uncertain. Specimen: CD4+ T cells from peripheral blood mononuclear cells, collected in the first trimester of pregnancy. CDR3 amino acids: CASTLGRGWNNSPLHF. CDR3 DNA: TGTGCCAGCACCCTAGGGAGAGGATGGAATAATTCACCCCTCCACTTT.